The entry that follows covers one TCR beta chain sequence. The data originate from a study of T cell changes during pregnancy in multiple sclerosis. Using immunoSEQ multiplex PCR, the repertoire was profiled, and TCRdb retains in-frame clones only, with some absent. Found here are over 45,000 clones, 80% to 95% of them singletons; the top ten hold about 2.9%. The receptor was isolated from a female donor in good health, enrolled as a control in a pregnancy study. The source material was peripheral blood, sampled in the third trimester of pregnancy.

In nucleotides, the CDR3 is TGTGCCAGCAGGAACAGGGGTATAGGGCCTGGGGCCAACGTCCTGACTTTC. Its translation is CASRNRGIGPGANVLTF. V gene TRBV7-3 combines with J gene TRBJ2-6; 7 bases align to TRBD1. The CDR3 runs 17 residues. Germline V gene lookup returns CDR1 SGHTA and CDR2 FQGTGA. The V segment lost 6 bases and the J segment 2 bases; nucleotides outside the gene matches: 10.